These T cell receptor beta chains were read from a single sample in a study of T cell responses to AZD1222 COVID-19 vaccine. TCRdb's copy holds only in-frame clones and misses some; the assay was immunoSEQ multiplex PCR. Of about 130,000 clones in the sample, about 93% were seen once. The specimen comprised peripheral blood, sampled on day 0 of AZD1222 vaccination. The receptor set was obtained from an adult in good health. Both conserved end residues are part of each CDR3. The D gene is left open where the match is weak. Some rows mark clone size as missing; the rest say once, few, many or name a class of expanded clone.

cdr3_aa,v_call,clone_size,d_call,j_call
CATSSTGYEAFF,TRBV4-1,-,TRBD1,TRBJ1-1
CASRLGPGGTDTQYF,TRBV12-2,-,-,TRBJ2-3
CASSLDPNTGELFF,TRBV5-1,-,-,TRBJ2-2
CASSPPGQPPWGYTF,TRBV18,-,TRBD1,TRBJ1-2
CASSDAGVRTMNTEAFF,TRBV2,-,-,TRBJ1-1
CATSDNGHNTGELFF,TRBV24-1,-,-,TRBJ2-2
CSVEDADNEQFF,TRBV29-1,-,-,TRBJ2-1
CASSFRGVWGAANTGELFF,TRBV5-6,-,-,TRBJ2-2
CASSQDRGGEQYF,TRBV11-3,-,TRBD1,TRBJ2-7
CASSAYYTEAFF,TRBV12-3/TRBV12-4,-,-,TRBJ1-1
CASSKGQGRTMNTEAFF,TRBV18,-,TRBD1,TRBJ1-1
CASSQDTVRRETQYF,TRBV3-1/TRBV3-2,-,-,TRBJ2-5
CASSYGQFQETQYF,TRBV6-5,-,-,TRBJ2-5
CASSVTRQNEQFF,TRBV7-9,-,-,TRBJ2-1
CASSSESWVVNTEAFF,TRBV28,-,-,TRBJ1-1
CASSGPGGYTF,TRBV7-2,-,-,TRBJ1-2
CASSLVRGGLNEKLFF,TRBV13,-,-,TRBJ1-4
CSVEGLSGTGDYEQYF,TRBV29-1,-,TRBD1,TRBJ2-7
CASSPGLETQYF,TRBV19,-,-,TRBJ2-5
CASSSRLAGRQYF,TRBV5-6,-,TRBD2,TRBJ2-3
CASDATGVWTEAFF,TRBV19,few,TRBD1,TRBJ1-1
CASRPTGSVTEAFF,TRBV6-5,-,TRBD1,TRBJ1-1
CASSSPGQGIYEQYF,TRBV7-3,-,TRBD1,TRBJ2-7
CASSPGDSNYGYTF,TRBV9,-,TRBD1,TRBJ1-2
CASSPQAGTLGNTIYF,TRBV19,-,-,TRBJ1-3
CASSSGGTDTGELFF,TRBV6-2/TRBV6-3,-,-,TRBJ2-2
CASSLHEQGLSGELFF,TRBV7-2,-,TRBD1,TRBJ2-2
CASSQAQDGSNQPQHF,TRBV4-2,-,-,TRBJ1-5
CASSLQTGRGVYEQYF,TRBV7-2,-,TRBD1,TRBJ2-7
CASSLRGGSGNTIYF,TRBV6-5,-,-,TRBJ1-3
CASSLLLYEQYF,TRBV5-8,-,-,TRBJ2-7
CSASPQEGSGNTIYF,TRBV20-1,-,-,TRBJ1-3
CASSSVLPGETQYF,TRBV6-5,-,-,TRBJ2-5
CASSQDSQGANTF,TRBV4-1,-,TRBD1,TRBJ1-2
CASSGGQGNQETQYF,TRBV27,-,TRBD1,TRBJ2-5
CASSFSPTGVEEKLFF,TRBV5-1,-,TRBD1,TRBJ1-4
CASSYRVNQPQHF,TRBV6-5,few,-,TRBJ1-5
CASSWQIGDYEQYF,TRBV11-2,-,-,TRBJ2-7
CASRTGHSNTEAFF,TRBV6-5,once,-,TRBJ1-1
CASTALGQRGQPQHF,TRBV6-6,large,-,TRBJ1-5
CASSLAGKNIQYF,TRBV12-3/TRBV12-4,-,-,TRBJ2-4
CASSPRESYNEQFF,TRBV18,-,-,TRBJ2-1
CASIIREGQPQHF,TRBV2,-,-,TRBJ1-5
CASKTGSRGFETQYF,TRBV19,few,-,TRBJ2-5
CASETTGLYGYTF,TRBV30,-,-,TRBJ1-2
CASQLAGGNTGELFF,TRBV23-1,-,TRBD2,TRBJ2-2
CASSYSSGGAYEQFF,TRBV6-5,-,TRBD2,TRBJ2-1
CASSLFSLGNTIYF,TRBV5-1,-,-,TRBJ1-3
CASSPGDANSPLHF,TRBV7-9,-,-,TRBJ1-6
CASSPGAAPPGELFF,TRBV7-2,-,-,TRBJ2-2
CATSRDRGSGNEQFF,TRBV15,once,TRBD1,TRBJ2-1